The clone carrying this T cell receptor (beta chain) was detected a few times. Its antigen remains unidentified. Single viable CD3+CD4+CD8-CD45RO+ cells were sorted as the memory CD4+ T cells. Serum IgG to CMV pp150, pp28, p38 and p52 defined serostatus. This specimen belongs to a study of memory CD4+ T cells and cytomegalovirus serostatus. Whole-study context: Of the healthy Belgian adults, roughly ten were CMV seropositive and approximately 25 seronegative.

CDR3 length: 14 residues. Looked up from germline, CDR1 is LNHDA and CDR2 is SQIVND (reference sequence). Deletions cut 3 bases from V and 6 bases from J, with 12 bases between. Study-level findings and limits: Each of 67 CMV-associated TCRbeta sequences occurred in one to five individuals.

TCRdb keeps only in-frame clones here, not all; method: immunoSEQ multiplex PCR. Here the sample spans tens of thousands of clones, approximately 76% being singletons. The sequencing input was memory CD4+ T cells from blood. J is TRBJ2-1 and V is TRBV19; D remains unclear. The receptor was derived from an adult in good health and CMV-seronegative. Some clones in this sample may be carry-over from other donors' samples. CDR3 residues: CASSIPGLSNEQFF. CDR3 DNA: TGTGCCAGTAGTATTCCCGGGTTAAGCAATGAGCAGTTCTTC. Based on the CDR3 plus reference TRBV19 and TRBJ2-1, the full variable domain is DGGITQSPKYLFRKEGQNVTLSCEQNLNHDAMYWYRQDPGQGLRLIYYSQIVNDFQKGDIAEGYSVSREKKESFPLTVTSAQKNPTAFYLCASSIPGLSNEQFFGPGTRLTVL.